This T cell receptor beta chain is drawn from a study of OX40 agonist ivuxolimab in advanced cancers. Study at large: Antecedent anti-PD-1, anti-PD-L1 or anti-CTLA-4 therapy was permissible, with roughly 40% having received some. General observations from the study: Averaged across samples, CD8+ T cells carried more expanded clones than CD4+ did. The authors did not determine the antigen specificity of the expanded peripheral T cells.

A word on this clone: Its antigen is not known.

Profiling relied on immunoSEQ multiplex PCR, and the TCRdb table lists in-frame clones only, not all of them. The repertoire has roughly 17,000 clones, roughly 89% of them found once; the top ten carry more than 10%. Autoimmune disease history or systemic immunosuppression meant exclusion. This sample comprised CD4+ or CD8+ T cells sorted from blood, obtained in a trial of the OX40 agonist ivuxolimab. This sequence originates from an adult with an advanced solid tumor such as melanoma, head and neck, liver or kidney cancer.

The CDR3 region has the DNA TGCGCCAGCAGCCAAGGCAATAGCGGGGTTCGAGAGACCCAGTACTTC. This translates into CASSQGNSGVRETQYF. The chain links TRBV4-1 to TRBJ2-5, with TRBD2 identical over 8 bases. The ends lost 1 base at V and 4 bases at J; junction bases unmatched: 8. The length of the CDR3 is 16 residues. The germline gives CDR1 MGHRA, CDR2 YSYEKL.